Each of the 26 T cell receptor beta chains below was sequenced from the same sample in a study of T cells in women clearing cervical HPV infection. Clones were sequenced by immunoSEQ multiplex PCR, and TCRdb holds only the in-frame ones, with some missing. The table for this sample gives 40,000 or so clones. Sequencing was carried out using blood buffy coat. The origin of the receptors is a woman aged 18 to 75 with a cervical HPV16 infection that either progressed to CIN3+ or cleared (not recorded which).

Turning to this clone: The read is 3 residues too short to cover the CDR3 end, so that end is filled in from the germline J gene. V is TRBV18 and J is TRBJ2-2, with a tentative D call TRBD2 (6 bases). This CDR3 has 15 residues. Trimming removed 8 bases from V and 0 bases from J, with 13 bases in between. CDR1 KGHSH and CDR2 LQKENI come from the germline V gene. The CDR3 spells CASETGLPNTGELFF. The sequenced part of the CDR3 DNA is TGTGCCAGCGAAACGGGACTGCCGAACACCGGGGAG. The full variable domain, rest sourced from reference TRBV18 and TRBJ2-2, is NAGVMQNPRHLVRRRGQEARLRCSPMKGHSHVYWYRQLPEEGLKFMVYLQKENIIDESGMPKERFSAEFPKEGPSILRIQQVVRGDSAAYFCASETGLPNTGELFFGEGSRLTVL.

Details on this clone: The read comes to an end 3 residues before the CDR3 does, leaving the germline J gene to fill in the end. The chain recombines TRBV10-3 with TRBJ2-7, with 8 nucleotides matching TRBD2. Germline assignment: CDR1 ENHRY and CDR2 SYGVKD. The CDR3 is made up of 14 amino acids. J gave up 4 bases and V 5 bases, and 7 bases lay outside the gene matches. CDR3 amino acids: CAISSGGVGYEQYF. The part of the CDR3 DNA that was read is TGTGCCATCAGTTCGGGGGGGGTAGGGTACGAG.

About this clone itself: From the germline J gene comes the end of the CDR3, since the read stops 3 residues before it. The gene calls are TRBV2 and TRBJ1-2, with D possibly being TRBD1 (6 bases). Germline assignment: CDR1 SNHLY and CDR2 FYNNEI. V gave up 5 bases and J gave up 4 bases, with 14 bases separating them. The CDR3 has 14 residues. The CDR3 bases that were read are TGTGCCAGCAGTATGGACAGCTTCACCTATGGC. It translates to CASSMDSFTYG. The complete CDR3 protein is CASSMDSFTYGYTF.

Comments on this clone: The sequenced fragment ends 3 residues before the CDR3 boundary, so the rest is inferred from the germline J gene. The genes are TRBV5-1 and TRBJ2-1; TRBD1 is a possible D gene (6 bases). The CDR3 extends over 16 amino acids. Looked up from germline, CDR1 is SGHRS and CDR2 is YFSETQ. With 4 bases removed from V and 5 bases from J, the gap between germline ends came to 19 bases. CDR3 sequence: CASSASYREHDNEQFF. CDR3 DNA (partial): TGCGCCAGCAGCGCCTCATACAGGGAACATGACAATGAG.

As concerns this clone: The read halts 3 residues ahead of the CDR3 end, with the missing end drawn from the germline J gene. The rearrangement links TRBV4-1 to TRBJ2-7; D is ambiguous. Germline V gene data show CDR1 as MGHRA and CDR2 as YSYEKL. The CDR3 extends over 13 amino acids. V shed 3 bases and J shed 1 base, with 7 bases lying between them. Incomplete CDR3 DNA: TGCGCCAGCAGCCATTTGAGGTCCTACGAG. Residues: CASSHLRSYE. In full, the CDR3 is CASSHLRSYEQYF.

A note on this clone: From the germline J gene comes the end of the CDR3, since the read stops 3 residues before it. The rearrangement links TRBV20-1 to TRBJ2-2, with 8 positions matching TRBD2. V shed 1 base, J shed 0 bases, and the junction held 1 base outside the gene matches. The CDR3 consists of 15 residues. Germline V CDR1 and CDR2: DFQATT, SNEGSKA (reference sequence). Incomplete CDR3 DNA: TGCAGTGCTAGAGCGGGACTAGCGAACACCGGGGAG. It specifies CSARAGLANTGE. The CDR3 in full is CSARAGLANTGELFF.

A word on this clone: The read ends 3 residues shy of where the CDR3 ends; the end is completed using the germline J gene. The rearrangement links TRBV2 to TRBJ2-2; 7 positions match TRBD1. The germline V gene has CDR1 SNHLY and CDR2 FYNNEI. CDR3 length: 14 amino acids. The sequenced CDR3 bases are TGTGCCAGCAGGGGGACAGAATACAATTCACCG. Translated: CASRGTEYNSP. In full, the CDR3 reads CASRGTEYNSPLFF.

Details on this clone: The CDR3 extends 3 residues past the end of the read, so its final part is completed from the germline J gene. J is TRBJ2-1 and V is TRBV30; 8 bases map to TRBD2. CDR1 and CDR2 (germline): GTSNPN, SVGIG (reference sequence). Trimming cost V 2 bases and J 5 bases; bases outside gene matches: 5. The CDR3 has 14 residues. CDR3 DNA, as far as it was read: TGTGCCTGGAGTTTAACTAGCGGACACAATGAG. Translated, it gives CAWSLTSGHNE. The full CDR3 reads CAWSLTSGHNEQFF.

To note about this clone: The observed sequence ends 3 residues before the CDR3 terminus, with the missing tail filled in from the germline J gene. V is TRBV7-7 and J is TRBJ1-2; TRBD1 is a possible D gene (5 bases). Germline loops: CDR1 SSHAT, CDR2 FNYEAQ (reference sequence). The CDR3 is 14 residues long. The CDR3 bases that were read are TGTGCCAGCAGCTTAGGACAGTCCCCAGATACC. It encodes CASSLGQSPDT. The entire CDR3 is CASSLGQSPDTYTF.

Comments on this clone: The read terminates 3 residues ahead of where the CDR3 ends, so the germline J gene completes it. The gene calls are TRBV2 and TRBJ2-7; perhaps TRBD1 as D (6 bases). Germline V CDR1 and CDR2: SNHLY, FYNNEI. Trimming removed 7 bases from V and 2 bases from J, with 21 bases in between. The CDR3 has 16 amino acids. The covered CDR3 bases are TGTGCCAGCATTGCGGCACATAGGACAGCCACCTACGAG. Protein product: CASIAAHRTATYE. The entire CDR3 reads CASIAAHRTATYEQYF.

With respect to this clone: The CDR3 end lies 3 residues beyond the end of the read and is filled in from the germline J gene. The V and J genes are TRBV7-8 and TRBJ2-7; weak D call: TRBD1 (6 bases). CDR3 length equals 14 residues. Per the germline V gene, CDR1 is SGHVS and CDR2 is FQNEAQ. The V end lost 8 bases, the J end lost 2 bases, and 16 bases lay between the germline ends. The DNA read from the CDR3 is TGTGCCAGCGACGTGGGGGCGGGTACCTACGAG. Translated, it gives CASDVGAGTYE. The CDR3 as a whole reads CASDVGAGTYEQYF. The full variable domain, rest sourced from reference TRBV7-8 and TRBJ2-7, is GAGVSQSPRYKVAKRGQDVALRCDPISGHVSLFWYQQALGQGPEFLTYFQNEAQLDKSGLPSDRFFAERPEGSVSTLKIQRTQQEDSAVYLCASDVGAGTYEQYFGPGTRLTVT.

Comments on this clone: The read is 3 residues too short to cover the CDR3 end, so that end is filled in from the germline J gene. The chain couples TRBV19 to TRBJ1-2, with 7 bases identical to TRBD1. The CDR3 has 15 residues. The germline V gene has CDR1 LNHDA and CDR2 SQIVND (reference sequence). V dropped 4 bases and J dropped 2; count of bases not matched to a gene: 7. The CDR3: CASSTRQGENYGYTF. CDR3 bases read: TGTGCCAGTAGTACCCGACAGGGCGAAAACTATGGC. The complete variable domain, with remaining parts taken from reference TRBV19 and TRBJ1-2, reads DGGITQSPKYLFRKEGQNVTLSCEQNLNHDAMYWYRQDPGQGLRLIYYSQIVNDFQKGDIAEGYSVSREKKESFPLTVTSAQKNPTAFYLCASSTRQGENYGYTFGSGTRLTVV.

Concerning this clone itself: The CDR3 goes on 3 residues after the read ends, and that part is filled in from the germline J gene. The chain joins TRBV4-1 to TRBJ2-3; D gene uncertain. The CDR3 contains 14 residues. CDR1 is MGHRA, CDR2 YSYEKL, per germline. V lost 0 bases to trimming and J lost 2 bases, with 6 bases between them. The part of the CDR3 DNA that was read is TGCGCCAGCAGCCAAGACCCCAACACAGATACG. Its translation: CASSQDPNTDT. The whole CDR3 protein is CASSQDPNTDTQYF.

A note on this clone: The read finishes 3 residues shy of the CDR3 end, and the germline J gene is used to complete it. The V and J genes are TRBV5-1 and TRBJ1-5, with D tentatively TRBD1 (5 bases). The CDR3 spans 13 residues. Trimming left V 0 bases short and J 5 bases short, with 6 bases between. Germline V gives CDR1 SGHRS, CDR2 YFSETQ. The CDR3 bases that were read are TGCGCCAGCAGCTTGGGGGGCTATCAGCCC. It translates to CASSLGGYQP. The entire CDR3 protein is CASSLGGYQPQHF.

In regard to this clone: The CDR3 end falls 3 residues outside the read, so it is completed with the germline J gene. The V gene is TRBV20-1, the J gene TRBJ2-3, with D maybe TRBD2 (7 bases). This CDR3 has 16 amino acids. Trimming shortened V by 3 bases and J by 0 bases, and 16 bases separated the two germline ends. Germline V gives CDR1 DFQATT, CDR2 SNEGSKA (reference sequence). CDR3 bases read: TGCAGTGCTAGTCGAGGGGGGGTAGCGAGCACAGATACG. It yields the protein CSASRGGVASTDT. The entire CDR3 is CSASRGGVASTDTQYF.

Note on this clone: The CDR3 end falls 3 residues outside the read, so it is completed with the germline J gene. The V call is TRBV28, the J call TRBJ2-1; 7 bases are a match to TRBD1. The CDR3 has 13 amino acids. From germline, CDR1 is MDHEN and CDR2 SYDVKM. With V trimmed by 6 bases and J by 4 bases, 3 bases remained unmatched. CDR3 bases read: TGTGCCAGCAGAATGACAGGGTACAATGAG. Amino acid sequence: CASRMTGYNE. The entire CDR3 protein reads CASRMTGYNEQFF.

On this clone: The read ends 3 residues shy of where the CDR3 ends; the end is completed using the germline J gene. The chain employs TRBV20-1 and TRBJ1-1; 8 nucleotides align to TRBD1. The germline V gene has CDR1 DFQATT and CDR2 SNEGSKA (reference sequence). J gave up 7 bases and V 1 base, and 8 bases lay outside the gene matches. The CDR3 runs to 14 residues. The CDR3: CSARVGRGRGEAFF. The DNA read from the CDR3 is TGCAGTGCTAGAGTGGGCAGGGGGCGAGGTGAA.

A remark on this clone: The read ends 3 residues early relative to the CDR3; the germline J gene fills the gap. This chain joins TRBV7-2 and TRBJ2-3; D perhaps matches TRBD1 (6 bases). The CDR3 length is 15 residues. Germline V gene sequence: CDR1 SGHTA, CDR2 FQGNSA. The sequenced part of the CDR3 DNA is TGTGCCAGCAGCCCGACAGGTGGGGAAAATCAGCCG. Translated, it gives CASSPTGGENQP. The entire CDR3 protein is CASSPTGGENQPQYF.

The CDR3 loop is CASSLGAPGGTEAFF. CDR3 DNA (partial): TGTGCCAGCAGCTTGGGTGCTCCAGGGGGAACTGAA. The chain is built from TRBV5-4 and TRBJ1-1; 7 nucleotides align to TRBD1. With the read ending 3 residues before the CDR3 end, the germline J gene is used to fill in that end. Germline CDR1 is SGHNT and CDR2 is YYREEE (reference sequence). V gave up 0 bases and J gave up 5 bases; unmatched junction bases: 7. The CDR3 contains 15 residues.

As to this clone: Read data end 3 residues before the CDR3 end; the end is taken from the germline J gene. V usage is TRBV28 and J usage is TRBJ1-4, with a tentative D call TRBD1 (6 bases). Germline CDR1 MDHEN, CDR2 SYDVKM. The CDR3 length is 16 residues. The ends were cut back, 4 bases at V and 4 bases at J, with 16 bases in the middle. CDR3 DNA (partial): TGTGCCAGCAGTTCAAGATCGGACAGAATTAATGAAAAA. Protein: CASSSRSDRINEK. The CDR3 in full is CASSSRSDRINEKLFF.

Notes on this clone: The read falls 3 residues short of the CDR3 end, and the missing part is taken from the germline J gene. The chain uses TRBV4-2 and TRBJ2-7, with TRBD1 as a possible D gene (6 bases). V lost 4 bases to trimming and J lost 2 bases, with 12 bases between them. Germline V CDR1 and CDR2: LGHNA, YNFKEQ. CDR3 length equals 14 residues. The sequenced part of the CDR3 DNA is TGTGCCAGCAGCCCACGGGACAACGCCTACGAG. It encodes CASSPRDNAYE. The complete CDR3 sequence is CASSPRDNAYEQYF.

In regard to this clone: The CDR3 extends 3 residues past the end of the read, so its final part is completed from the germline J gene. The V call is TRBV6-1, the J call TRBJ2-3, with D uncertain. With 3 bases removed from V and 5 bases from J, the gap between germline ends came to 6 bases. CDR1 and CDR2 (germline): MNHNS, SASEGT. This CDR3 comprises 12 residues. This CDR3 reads CASSDFVDTQYF. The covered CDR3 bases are TGTGCCAGCAGTGATTTCGTAGATACG.

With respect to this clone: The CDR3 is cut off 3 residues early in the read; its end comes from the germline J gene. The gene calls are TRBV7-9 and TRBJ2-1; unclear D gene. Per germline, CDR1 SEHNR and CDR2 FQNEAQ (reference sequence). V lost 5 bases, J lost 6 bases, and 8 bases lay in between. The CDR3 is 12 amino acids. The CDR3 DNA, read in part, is TGTGCCAGCAGCCGACTTCGCAATGAG. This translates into CASSRLRNE. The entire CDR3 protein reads CASSRLRNEQFF.

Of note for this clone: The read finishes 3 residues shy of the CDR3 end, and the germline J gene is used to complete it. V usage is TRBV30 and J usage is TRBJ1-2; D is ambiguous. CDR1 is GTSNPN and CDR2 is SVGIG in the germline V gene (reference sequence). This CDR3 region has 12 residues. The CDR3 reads CAWRISTDTYTF. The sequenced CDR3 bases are TGTGCCTGGAGGATCAGTACAGATACC.

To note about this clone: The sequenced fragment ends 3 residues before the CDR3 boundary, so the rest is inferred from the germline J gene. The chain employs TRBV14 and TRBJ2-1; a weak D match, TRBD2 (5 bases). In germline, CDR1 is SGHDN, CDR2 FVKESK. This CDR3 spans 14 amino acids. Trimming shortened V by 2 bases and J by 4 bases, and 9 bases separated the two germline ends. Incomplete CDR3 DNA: TGTGCCAGCAGCCAACGGACTCCGTACAATGAG. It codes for CASSQRTPYNE. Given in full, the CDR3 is CASSQRTPYNEQFF.

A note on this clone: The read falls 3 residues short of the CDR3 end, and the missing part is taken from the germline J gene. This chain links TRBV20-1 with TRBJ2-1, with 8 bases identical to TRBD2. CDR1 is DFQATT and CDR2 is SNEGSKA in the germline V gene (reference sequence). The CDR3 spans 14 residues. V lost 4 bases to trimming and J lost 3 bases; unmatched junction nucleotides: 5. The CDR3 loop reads CSAITGGLYNEQFF. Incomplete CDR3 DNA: TGCAGTGCTATTACGGGGGGGCTCTACAATGAG.